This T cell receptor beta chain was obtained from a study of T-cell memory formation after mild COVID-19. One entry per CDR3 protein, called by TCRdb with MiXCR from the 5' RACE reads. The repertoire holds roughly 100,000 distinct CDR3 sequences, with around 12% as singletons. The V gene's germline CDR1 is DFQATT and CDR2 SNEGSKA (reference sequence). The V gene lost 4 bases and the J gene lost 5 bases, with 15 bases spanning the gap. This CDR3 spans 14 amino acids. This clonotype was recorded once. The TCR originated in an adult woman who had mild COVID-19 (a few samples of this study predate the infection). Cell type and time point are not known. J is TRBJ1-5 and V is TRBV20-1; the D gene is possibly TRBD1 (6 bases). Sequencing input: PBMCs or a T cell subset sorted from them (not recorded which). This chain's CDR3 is CSAKAAGVDQPQHF. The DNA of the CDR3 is TGCAGTGCTAAAGCAGCAGGGGTGGATCAGCCCCAGCATTTT.